One and the same sample provided the 25 T cell receptor beta chains below, sequenced in a study of human T cells and chemical hapten exposure. Sample time point: patch test 1, 2 weeks after DPC sensitization. Treatment in this sample: therapeutic diphenylcyclopropenone sensitization with weekly scalp DPC. From the RACE reads, TCRdb called clonotypes with MiXCR, one entry per CDR3 protein. The table includes roughly 200,000 distinct CDR3 sequences, approximately 20% detected once. Sequencing used whole blood, obtained in connection with sensitization to the hapten diphenylcyclopropenone (DPC). The receptors were sampled from a woman aged 50 to 60 with alopecia areata. Some clones in this sample may be carry-over from other donors' samples.

The genes are TRBV28 and TRBJ2-2; no clear D. The CDR3 contains 13 residues. Per the germline V gene, CDR1 is MDHEN and CDR2 is SYDVKM. V lost 8 bases to trimming and J lost 5 bases, with 12 bases between them. The CDR3 here is CASAQDQTGELFF. CDR3 bases: TGTGCCAGCGCGCAGGACCAGACCGGGGAGCTGTTTTTT.

The gene calls are TRBV7-2 and TRBJ1-1; D gene ambiguous. Trimming stripped 1 base from V and 3 bases from J, with 12 bases between. This CDR3 is built from 15 residues. Germline V CDR1 and CDR2: SGHTA, FQGNSA. The CDR3 is CASSLDPGIHTEAFF. The CDR3 DNA sequence: TGTGCCAGCAGCTTAGATCCGGGGATCCACACTGAAGCTTTCTTT.

In this sample, this clonotype turned up many times. The chain has TRBV2 and TRBJ1-2, with D uncertain. The CDR3 totals 14 residues. CDR1 and CDR2 (germline): SNHLY, FYNNEI. Trimming took 3 bases from V and 0 from J, leaving 8 bases between them. The CDR3 nucleotides are TGTGCCAGCAGTGATGGAGTAGCTAACTATGGCTACACCTTC. It encodes CASSDGVANYGYTF.

The chain couples TRBV6-4 to TRBJ2-3, with a tentative D call TRBD2 (6 bases). The V end was cut by 0 bases, the J end by 1 base, with 8 bases between. The CDR3 is made up of 15 amino acids. Germline loops: CDR1 MRHNA, CDR2 SNTAGT. For the CDR3, the DNA is TGTGCCAGCAGTGACTCTGGCGGGGGCACAGATACGCAGTATTTT. Its translation: CASSDSGGGTDTQYF.

This rearrangement joins TRBV5-6 to TRBJ2-5; D unresolved. The CDR3 has 12 residues. CDR1 and CDR2 from the germline V gene are SGHDT and YYEEEE. The V end was cut by 1 base, the J end by 4 bases, with 5 bases between. CDR3 sequence: CASSLRPETQYF. In DNA form, the CDR3 reads TGTGCCAGCAGCTTGCGGCCAGAGACCCAGTACTTC.

This clonotype was observed a few times. The gene calls are TRBV24-1 and TRBJ2-1, with D perhaps matching TRBD1 (5 bases). Trimming stripped 2 bases from V and 7 bases from J, with 17 bases between. The CDR3 runs to 16 residues. The germline V gene has CDR1 KGHDR and CDR2 SFDVKD. CDR3 sequence: CATSDSGPGRMNEQFF. Written as DNA, the CDR3 is TGTGCCACCAGTGATTCAGGGCCAGGCCGGATGAATGAGCAGTTCTTC.

The chain links TRBV7-2 to TRBJ2-1; perhaps TRBD2 as D (5 bases). CDR1 and CDR2 from the germline V gene are SGHTA and FQGNSA. The CDR3 extends over 13 amino acids. The V end was cut by 6 bases, the J end by 10 bases, with 16 bases between. The CDR3, as DNA: TGTGCCAGCAGAACTCCACCCGCGGGCGAGCAGTTCTTC. This translates into CASRTPPAGEQFF.

V is TRBV3-1 and J is TRBJ2-1, with D perhaps matching TRBD1 (5 bases). V gave up 4 bases and J gave up 1 base, with 8 bases separating them. CDR1 and CDR2 (germline): LGHDT, YNNKEL (reference sequence). The CDR3 contains 14 residues. The CDR3 sequence is CASSRQGSYNEQFF. The CDR3 region has the DNA TGTGCCAGCAGCCGGCAGGGTTCCTACAATGAGCAGTTCTTC.

V is TRBV7-9 and J is TRBJ1-2, with a weak D call TRBD1 (5 bases). Trimming cost V 5 bases and J 4 bases, with 17 bases left between them. The CDR3 has 15 residues. The V gene's germline CDR1 is SEHNR and CDR2 FQNEAQ (reference sequence). In DNA form, the CDR3 reads TGTGCCAGCAGCCCAGACATAGGAGGGGTCTATGGCTACACCTTC. Its protein product is CASSPDIGGVYGYTF.

The chain couples TRBV29-1 to TRBJ2-1; possibly TRBD1 for D (6 bases). The CDR3 covers 9 residues. V was clipped by 3 bases and J by 15 bases, with 9 bases between them. Germline V gene lookup returns CDR1 SQVTM and CDR2 ANQGSEA. CDR3 sequence (DNA): TGCAGCGTTGACACAGGGTCGTTCTTC. Its translation is CSVDTGSFF.

The genes are TRBV20-1 and TRBJ2-1; D possibly corresponds to TRBD2 (5 bases). The CDR3 runs 13 residues. Trimming took off 5 bases at V and 7 bases at J, with 15 bases between the two ends. Germline V lookup: CDR1 DFQATT, CDR2 SNEGSKA (reference sequence). In DNA form, the CDR3 reads TGCAGTGCTCGCCGCGGGCCGGGGAATGAGCAGTTCTTC. As protein: CSARRGPGNEQFF.

This clonotype showed up many times. The V and J genes are TRBV7-3 and TRBJ2-2; 10 nucleotides agree with TRBD1. The CDR3 totals 15 residues. With 5 bases clipped from V and 5 bases from J, the junction kept 5 bases outside the gene matches. Germline assignment: CDR1 SGHTA and CDR2 FQGTGA. The CDR3 nucleotides read TGTGCCAGCAGCGAGGACAGGGGGTTTACCGGGGAGCTGTTTTTT. It yields the protein CASSEDRGFTGELFF.

The chain uses TRBV7-9 and TRBJ1-2; maybe TRBD1 (6 bases). Trimming took off 6 bases at V and 0 bases at J, with 17 bases between the two ends. This CDR3 region has 16 residues. Germline V gives CDR1 SEHNR, CDR2 FQNEAQ (reference sequence). CDR3 amino acids: CASSPNTGTPNYGYTF. In DNA, the CDR3 is TGTGCCAGCAGTCCAAATACAGGGACGCCTAACTATGGCTACACCTTC.

This clonotype was picked up many times. This chain joins TRBV2 and TRBJ2-4, with TRBD1 as a possible D gene (5 bases). V lost 5 bases, J lost 7 bases, and 15 bases lay in between. There are 14 residues in the CDR3. Germline CDR1 SNHLY, CDR2 FYNNEI. CDR3 residues: CASSSPTGANIQYF. Here the CDR3 DNA reads TGTGCCAGCAGTAGTCCAACAGGAGCGAACATTCAGTACTTC.

The CDR3 here is CSVEGDRGWDYGYTF. The DNA for the CDR3 is TGCAGCGTTGAAGGGGACAGGGGTTGGGACTATGGCTACACCTTC. The chain links TRBV29-1 to TRBJ1-2, with TRBD1 matching 10 bases. The germline V gene encodes CDR1 SQVTM and CDR2 ANQGSEA. The V and J ends lost 1 base and 3 bases, in that order; junction bases with no gene match: 5. There are 15 residues in the CDR3.

CDR3 residues: CGWGGTPNTGELFF. The DNA of the CDR3 is TGCGGATGGGGGGGGACCCCGAACACCGGGGAGCTGTTTTTT. The V gene is TRBV20-1, the J gene TRBJ2-2; 7 positions agree with TRBD2. The germline V gene encodes CDR1 DFQATT and CDR2 SNEGSKA (reference sequence). The CDR3 extends over 14 amino acids.

The chain links TRBV7-9 to TRBJ1-3; D may be TRBD1 (5 bases). The CDR3 runs 17 residues. The germline V gene encodes CDR1 SEHNR and CDR2 FQNEAQ (reference sequence). The V end lost 5 bases, the J end lost 0 bases, and 17 bases lay between the germline ends. The DNA of the CDR3 is TGTGCCAGCAGCCCGGTTGGGGGGACCTACTCTGGAAACACCATATATTTT. Encoded protein: CASSPVGGTYSGNTIYF.

The CDR3 is CASSSGDRGYGYTF. The DNA of the CDR3 is TGCGCCAGCAGCTCGGGGGACAGGGGGTATGGCTACACCTTC. V is TRBV5-1 and J is TRBJ1-2; 11 bases are shared with TRBD1. CDR1 and CDR2 from the germline V gene are SGHRS and YFSETQ. The junction had 3 bases not matched to a gene; V was cut back by 3 bases and J by 5 bases. The CDR3 is 14 residues long.

The rearrangement links TRBV7-2 to TRBJ2-3; TRBD2 matches at 8 bases. The CDR3 sequence is 15 residues long. Looked up from germline, CDR1 is SGHTA and CDR2 is FQGNSA. The trim removed 10 bases at V and 3 bases at J, leaving 12 bases unmatched. CDR3 sequence (DNA): TGTGCCACTCCAGGGACTAGAAGTATTACAGATACGCAGTATTTT. Its translation: CATPGTRSITDTQYF.

This clonotype was counted between two and nine times. V is TRBV19 and J is TRBJ2-2, with D perhaps given as TRBD1 or TRBD2 (5 bases each). This CDR3 spans 13 amino acids. Looked up from germline, CDR1 is LNHDA and CDR2 is SQIVND (reference sequence). V lost 7 bases, J lost 5 bases, and 11 bases lay in between. CDR3 in DNA: TGTGCCAGTAATCGGGACGTAACCGGGGAGCTGTTTTTT. This sequence encodes CASNRDVTGELFF. Variable domain in full (rest from reference TRBV19 and TRBJ2-2): DGGITQSPKYLFRKEGQNVTLSCEQNLNHDAMYWYRQDPGQGLRLIYYSQIVNDFQKGDIAEGYSVSREKKESFPLTVTSAQKNPTAFYLCASNRDVTGELFFGEGSRLTVL.

This clonotype was seen a handful of times. This sequence joins TRBV11-3 and TRBJ1-1; D not resolved. V was trimmed by 0 bases and J by 0 bases, leaving 23 bases between them. CDR1 SGHNT and CDR2 YENEEA come from the germline V gene. The CDR3 totals 20 residues. The CDR3 DNA follows: TGTGCCAGCAGCTTAGATCGGATCAACCAGGTATCCCTCATGAACACTGAAGCTTTCTTT. Protein: CASSLDRINQVSLMNTEAFF.

The genes are TRBV5-1 and TRBJ2-3, with D possibly matching TRBD2 (5 bases). V lost 4 bases to trimming and J lost 1 base, with 10 bases between them. The CDR3 is 14 amino acids. CDR1 is SGHRS, CDR2 YFSETQ, per germline. CDR3: CASSAFSGTDTQYF. CDR3 DNA: TGCGCCAGCAGCGCATTTAGCGGCACAGATACGCAGTATTTT. Combining the CDR3 with reference TRBV5-1 and TRBJ2-3 gives the whole variable domain KAGVTQTPRYLIKTRGQQVTLSCSPISGHRSVSWYQQTPGQGLQFLFEYFSETQRNKGNFPGRFSGRQFSNSRSEMNVSTLELGDSALYLCASSAFSGTDTQYFGPGTRLTVL.

V usage is TRBV6-5 and J usage is TRBJ1-5; D is ambiguous. V shed 0 bases and J shed 6 bases, with 12 bases lying between them. The CDR3 is 15 residues long. Germline V gene lookup returns CDR1 MNHEY and CDR2 SVGAGI. This chain's CDR3 is CASSYSFGSGQPQHF. Here the CDR3 DNA reads TGTGCCAGCAGTTACTCATTTGGGTCCGGTCAGCCCCAGCATTTT.

This clonotype has at least ten counts. V usage is TRBV12-3 or TRBV12-4 and J usage is TRBJ2-1, with D possibly TRBD1 on 5 matching bases. V was cut by 6 bases and J by 7 bases, with 10 bases left in between. The CDR3 has 12 residues. The DNA of the CDR3 is TGTGCCAGCAGACCCGACAGAAATGAGCAGTTCTTC. As protein: CASRPDRNEQFF.

The chain combines TRBV12-3 or TRBV12-4 with TRBJ2-2; no clear D. The V end lost 2 bases, the J end lost 10 bases, and 11 bases lay between the germline ends. This CDR3 has 13 amino acids. CDR3 DNA: TGTGCCAGCAGTTTATATGGGGATACGGAGCTGTTTTTT. It specifies CASSLYGDTELFF.